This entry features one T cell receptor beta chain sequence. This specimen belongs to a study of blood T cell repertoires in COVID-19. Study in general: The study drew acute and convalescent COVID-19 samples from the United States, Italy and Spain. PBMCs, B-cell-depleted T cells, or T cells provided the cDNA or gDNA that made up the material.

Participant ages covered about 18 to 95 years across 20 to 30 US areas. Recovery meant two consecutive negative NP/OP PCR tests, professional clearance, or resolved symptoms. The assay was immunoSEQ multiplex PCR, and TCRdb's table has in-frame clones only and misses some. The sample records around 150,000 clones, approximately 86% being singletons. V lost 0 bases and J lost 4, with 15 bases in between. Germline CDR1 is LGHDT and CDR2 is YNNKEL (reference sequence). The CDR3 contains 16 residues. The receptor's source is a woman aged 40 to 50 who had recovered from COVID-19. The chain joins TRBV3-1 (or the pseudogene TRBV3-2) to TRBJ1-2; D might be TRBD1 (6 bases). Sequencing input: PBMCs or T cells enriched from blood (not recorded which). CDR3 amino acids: CASSQEFGGQGYGYTF. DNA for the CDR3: TGTGCCAGCAGCCAAGAGTTCGGGGGGCAGGGCTATGGCTACACCTTC.